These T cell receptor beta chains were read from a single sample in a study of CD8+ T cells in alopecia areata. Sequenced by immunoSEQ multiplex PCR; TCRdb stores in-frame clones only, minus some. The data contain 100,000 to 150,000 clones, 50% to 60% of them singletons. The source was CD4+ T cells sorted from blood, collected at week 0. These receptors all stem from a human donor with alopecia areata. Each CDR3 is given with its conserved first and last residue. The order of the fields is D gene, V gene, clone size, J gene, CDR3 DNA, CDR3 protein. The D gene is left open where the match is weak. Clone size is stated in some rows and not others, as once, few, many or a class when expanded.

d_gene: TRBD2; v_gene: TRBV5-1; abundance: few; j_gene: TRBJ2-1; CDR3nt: TGCGCCAGCAGCTTTAGGGAGGCTAGCGGGTCGAATGAGCAGTTCTTC; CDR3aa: CASSFREASGSNEQFF
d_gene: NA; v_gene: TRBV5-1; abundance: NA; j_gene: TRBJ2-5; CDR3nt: TGCGCCAGCAGCTCCATCTCTGGCGTTGGCCAAGAGACCCAGTACTTC; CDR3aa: CASSSISGVGQETQYF
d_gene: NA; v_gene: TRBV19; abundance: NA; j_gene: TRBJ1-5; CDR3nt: TGTGCCAGCCGGCGGGACGGGAATCAGCCCCAGCATTTT; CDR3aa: CASRRDGNQPQHF
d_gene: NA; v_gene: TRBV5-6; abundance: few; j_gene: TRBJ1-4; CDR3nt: TGTGCCAGCAGCCGGACTGCAACTAATGAAAAACTGTTTTTT; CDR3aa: CASSRTATNEKLFF
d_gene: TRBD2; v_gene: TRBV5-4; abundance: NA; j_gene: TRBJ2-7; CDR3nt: TGTGCCAGCAGCTTGTTCGGCGGGAGGGTGCACGAGCAGTACTTC; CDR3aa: CASSLFGGRVHEQYF
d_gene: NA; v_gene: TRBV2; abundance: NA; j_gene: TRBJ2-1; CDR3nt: TGTGCCAGCAGTTATCAAGCGGGCGGGTACAATGAGCAGTTCTTC; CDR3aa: CASSYQAGGYNEQFF
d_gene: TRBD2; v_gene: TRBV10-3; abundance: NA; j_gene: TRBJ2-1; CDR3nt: TGTGCCATCGCCAGGACTAGCGGGATGAGCTCCTACAATGAGCAGTTCTTC; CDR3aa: CAIARTSGMSSYNEQFF
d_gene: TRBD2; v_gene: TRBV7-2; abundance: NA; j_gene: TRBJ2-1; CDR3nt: TGTGCCAGCAGCACGCGGACTAGCGGGAGTTATGAGCAGTTCTTC; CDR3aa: CASSTRTSGSYEQFF
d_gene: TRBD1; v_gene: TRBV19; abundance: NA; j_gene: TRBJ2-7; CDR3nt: TGTGCCAGTAGGATAACAGGGGGTGAACTAAACTACGAGCAGTACTTC; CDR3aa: CASRITGGELNYEQYF
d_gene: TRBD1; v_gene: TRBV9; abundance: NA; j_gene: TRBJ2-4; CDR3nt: TGTGCCAGCAGCGTAGAGGCGGCCACAGGGGGCATTCAGTACTTC; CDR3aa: CASSVEAATGGIQYF
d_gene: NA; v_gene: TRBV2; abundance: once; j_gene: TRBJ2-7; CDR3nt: TGTGCCAGCAGCCTATCCGAAGACTACGAGCAGTACTTC; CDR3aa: CASSLSEDYEQYF
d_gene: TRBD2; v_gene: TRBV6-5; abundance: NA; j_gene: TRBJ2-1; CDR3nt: TGTGCCAGCAAAGACCTAGCGGGAGCTATCAATGAGCAGTTCTTC; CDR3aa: CASKDLAGAINEQFF
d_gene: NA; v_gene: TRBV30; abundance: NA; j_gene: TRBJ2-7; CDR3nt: TGTGCCTGGAGTTCTAGCGCCTACGAGCAGTACTTC; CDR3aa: CAWSSSAYEQYF
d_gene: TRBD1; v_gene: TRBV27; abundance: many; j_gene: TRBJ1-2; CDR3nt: TGTGCCAGCAGTTTCCGGCGGGACAGGGTGGTCTACACCTTC; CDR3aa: CASSFRRDRVVYTF